Shown below are 30 T cell receptor beta chains from a single sample sequenced in a study of T-cell reconstitution after alpha-beta-depleted transplantation in children. For TCRbeta, the library was prepared with unique molecular identifiers. One entry per CDR3 protein, called by TCRdb with MiXCR from the PCR reads. The sample includes around 600,000 distinct CDR3 sequences, approximately 15% seen only once; the top ten take approximately 1%. This material consisted of PBMCs from the stem cell graft donor, taken from the stem cell graft. The receptors here all came from a human donor who donated a stem cell graft to a child with acute myeloid leukemia.

This clonotype has a handful of counts. The V call is TRBV4-1, the J call TRBJ1-5, with a tentative D call TRBD1 (5 bases). The V end was cut by 4 bases, the J end by 4 bases, with 8 bases between. This CDR3 contains 13 residues. Germline CDR1 MGHRA, CDR2 YSYEKL. The CDR3 coding sequence is TGCGCCAGCAGCCGAGGGGAAAATCAGCCCCAGCATTTT. Its protein is CASSRGENQPQHF.

Note on this clonotype: A much larger clone lies one base from this, so it may be a read error. The gene calls are TRBV29-1 and TRBJ1-2; D is possibly TRBD1 (6 bases). The CDR3 is 12 residues long. Trimming removed 7 bases at V and 0 bases at J, with 9 bases between. The germline V gene has CDR1 SQVTM and CDR2 ANQGSEA. CDR3: CSDYRANYGYTF. The CDR3 nucleotides are TGCAGCGACTACAGGGCTAACTATGGCTACACCTTC.

This clonotype appeared a few times. The junction and the germline gene differ at one end; a read error may be behind it. The rearrangement links TRBV27 to TRBJ1-1, with a weak D call TRBD1 (5 bases). Germline V gene data show CDR1 as MNHEY and CDR2 as SMNVEV (reference sequence). The CDR3 length is 12 residues. The CDR3 is CASSLPAGPPFF. The CDR3, as DNA: TGTGCCAGCAGTTTACCGGCGGGACCCCCCTTTTTT.

This clonotype was counted ten times or more. J is TRBJ2-7 and V is TRBV5-1, with 9 bases identical to TRBD1. From germline, CDR1 is SGHRS and CDR2 YFSETQ. V dropped 3 bases and J dropped 6; count of bases not matched to a gene: 7. The CDR3 is 14 residues long. The CDR3 spells CASSSGQGGFEQYV. CDR3 bases: TGCGCCAGCAGCTCGGGACAGGGAGGCTTCGAGCAGTACGTC.

The V and J genes are TRBV7-8 and TRBJ1-1, with D possibly TRBD1 on 6 matching bases. The CDR3 totals 17 residues. Trimming left V 1 base short and J 0 bases short, with 15 bases between. Germline V gene lookup returns CDR1 SGHVS and CDR2 FQNEAQ. CDR3 sequence (DNA): TGTGCCAGCAGCTTAGGGCCCCCTACAGGGTTGAACACTGAAGCTTTCTTT. Its protein product is CASSLGPPTGLNTEAFF. Filled out from reference TRBV7-8 and TRBJ1-1, the complete variable domain reads GAGVSQSPRYKVAKRGQDVALRCDPISGHVSLFWYQQALGQGPEFLTYFQNEAQLDKSGLPSDRFFAERPEGSVSTLKIQRTQQEDSAVYLCASSLGPPTGLNTEAFFGQGTRLTVV.

The V call is TRBV5-1, the J call TRBJ2-7, with 7 nucleotides matching TRBD1. CDR3 length: 15 amino acids. V lost 2 bases to trimming and J lost 2 bases; unmatched junction nucleotides: 7. The germline V gene has CDR1 SGHRS and CDR2 YFSETQ. For the CDR3, the DNA is TGCGCCAGCAGCTTTAGAACCGGGACAGCCTACGAGCAGTACGTC. As protein: CASSFRTGTAYEQYV.

This chain uses TRBV5-1 with TRBJ1-4; unclear D gene. The CDR3 contains 14 residues. The germline V gene encodes CDR1 SGHRS and CDR2 YFSETQ. Trimming pared 0 bases from V and 6 bases from J, leaving 9 bases between. CDR3 bases: TGCGCCAGCAGCTTGGGAGGAGGGTATGAAAAACTGTTTTTT. This translates into CASSLGGGYEKLFF.

V and J are TRBV30 and TRBJ2-3; D could derive from TRBD1 or TRBD2 (5 bases each). The CDR3 runs 14 residues. CDR1 and CDR2 (germline): GTSNPN, SVGIG (reference sequence). V was shortened by 5 bases and J by 4 bases, with 16 bases between the two germline ends. The CDR3 loop is CAWSRTGPADTQYF. CDR3 DNA: TGTGCCTGGTCTCGTACGGGGCCAGCAGATACGCAGTATTTT.

The rearrangement uses TRBV20-1 and TRBJ1-1; no clear D gene. Trimming left V 4 bases short and J 0 bases short, with 6 bases between. CDR3 length equals 12 residues. Germline V lookup: CDR1 DFQATT, CDR2 SNEGSKA (reference sequence). In nucleotides, the CDR3 is TGCAGTGCTAAGGGTGTGAACACTGAAGCTTTCTTT. It codes for CSAKGVNTEAFF.

The rearrangement uses TRBV6-2 or TRBV6-3 and TRBJ2-5, with D uncertain. With 10 bases removed from V and 2 bases from J, the gap between germline ends came to 20 bases. The CDR3 contains 15 residues. Germline V CDR1 and CDR2: MNHEY, SVGEGT. CDR3: CATYSYLTGQETQYF. The CDR3 DNA reads TGTGCCACCTACTCTTACCTCACCGGACAAGAGACCCAGTACTTC.

This clonotype has ten or more counts. The gene calls are TRBV9 and TRBJ2-7, with D possibly being TRBD1 or TRBD2 (6 bases each). V lost 0 bases and J lost 6, with 10 bases in between. This CDR3 has 13 residues. Germline V gives CDR1 SGDLS, CDR2 YYNGEE. CDR3 region: CASSVGGGGEQYF. In DNA form, the CDR3 reads TGTGCCAGCAGCGTAGGAGGGGGAGGCGAGCAGTACTTC.

This chain uses TRBV7-2 with TRBJ1-1; D is unclear. The length of the CDR3 is 13 residues. Trimming left V 6 bases short and J 9 bases short, with 17 bases between. Germline loops: CDR1 SGHTA, CDR2 FQGNSA. CDR3 sequence (DNA): TGTGCCAGCAGTACCACACCGGGCCCTCAAGCTTTCTTT. Translated, it gives CASSTTPGPQAFF.

This clonotype appeared many times. This sequence joins TRBV20-1 and TRBJ2-5; TRBD2 matches at 8 bases. J gave up 4 bases and V 0 bases, and 4 bases lay outside the gene matches. Germline CDR1 DFQATT, CDR2 SNEGSKA (reference sequence). The CDR3 extends over 14 amino acids. CDR3 sequence: CSARDPGGVETQYF. Here the CDR3 DNA reads TGCAGTGCTAGAGATCCCGGGGGGGTAGAGACCCAGTACTTC.

The chain is built from TRBV10-3 and TRBJ1-2; no reliable D call. Trimming removed 0 bases at V and 6 bases at J, with 11 bases between. Germline V CDR1 and CDR2: ENHRY, SYGVKD. This CDR3 comprises 14 residues. CDR3 residues: CAISESRHKHGYTF. CDR3 DNA sequence: TGTGCCATCAGTGAGTCGAGGCATAAACATGGCTACACCTTC.

This clonotype was detected many times. The CDR3 region has the DNA TGCAGTGCTATTACTAGCCTGGAGACCCAGTACTTC. This codes for CSAITSLETQYF. This chain joins TRBV20-1 and TRBJ2-5; tentative D call: TRBD2 (6 bases). Germline V CDR1 and CDR2: DFQATT, SNEGSKA (reference sequence). V was cut by 4 bases and J by 5 bases, with 11 bases left in between. The CDR3 is 12 residues long.

This clonotype was seen only a few times. CDR3 DNA sequence: TGTGCCAGCAGCTTAGAGGCAGTGATGAACACTGAAGCTTTCTTT. Encoded protein: CASSLEAVMNTEAFF. The chain recombines TRBV11-2 with TRBJ1-1; no definite D call. Germline V gives CDR1 SGHAT, CDR2 FQNNGV. This CDR3 contains 15 residues. Trimming shortened V by 0 bases and J by 0 bases, and 8 bases separated the two germline ends.

In the case of this clonotype: A clone one base away is much larger, so this may be a read error. This sequence joins TRBV27 and TRBJ2-1; D is unclear. CDR1 MNHEY and CDR2 SMNVEV come from the germline V gene (reference sequence). This CDR3 has 12 amino acids. The CDR3, as DNA: TGTGCCGGCAGTTTAAGCCACAATGAGCAGTTCTTC. Translating gives CAGSLSHNEQFF.

The chain links TRBV5-1 to TRBJ2-1, with 7 bases matching TRBD2. V lost 0 bases to trimming and J lost 6 bases; unmatched junction nucleotides: 6. Germline loops: CDR1 SGHRS, CDR2 YFSETQ. The CDR3 is 15 amino acids. The CDR3 protein is CASSLEAGKINEQFF. The CDR3 region has the DNA TGCGCCAGCAGCTTGGAAGCGGGGAAAATCAATGAGCAGTTCTTC. Full variable domain (missing parts from reference TRBV5-1 and TRBJ2-1): KAGVTQTPRYLIKTRGQQVTLSCSPISGHRSVSWYQQTPGQGLQFLFEYFSETQRNKGNFPGRFSGRQFSNSRSEMNVSTLELGDSALYLCASSLEAGKINEQFFGPGTRLTVL.

Notes on this clonotype: Germline is not matched at one junction end, which may reflect a read error. V is TRBV5-1 and J is TRBJ2-5; D might be TRBD1 or TRBD2, each matching 6 bases. The CDR3 consists of 12 residues. Germline CDR1 SGHRS, CDR2 YFSETQ. CDR3: CASSFRGETRYF. The DNA of the CDR3 is TGCGCCAGCAGCTTTAGGGGGGAGACCCGGTACTTC.

The chain carries TRBV7-2 and TRBJ1-1; D is uncertain. V lost 1 base and J 4 bases, leaving 7 bases between the germline ends. CDR1 and CDR2 from the germline V gene are SGHTA and FQGNSA. CDR3 size: 13 residues. CDR3: CASSLVTSTEAFF. The CDR3 DNA reads TGTGCCAGCAGCTTAGTTACGAGCACTGAAGCTTTCTTT.

CDR3 region: CASSTPTGENTF. The CDR3 DNA follows: TGTGCCAGCAGCACACCCACAGGGGAAAACACCTTC. The chain uses TRBV4-2 and TRBJ1-2, with 7 bases identical to TRBD1. Trimming cost V 5 bases and J 12 bases; bases outside gene matches: 9. Per the germline V gene, CDR1 is LGHNA and CDR2 is YNFKEQ. The CDR3 loop spans 12 amino acids.

The V gene is TRBV7-2, the J gene TRBJ2-2, with 9 bases that match TRBD1. CDR1 is SGHTA, CDR2 FQGNSA, per germline. V lost 5 bases, J lost 7 bases, and 8 bases stayed unmatched. The CDR3 is 15 residues long. The CDR3 nucleotides are TGTGCCAGCAGCGCCACAGGGGGCGCCGGCGGGGAGCTGTTTTTT. Amino acids: CASSATGGAGGELFF.

This sequence joins TRBV6-2 or TRBV6-3 and TRBJ1-1, with 12 bases fitting TRBD1. J was trimmed by 1 base and V by 4 bases; bases with no gene match: 16. Germline loops: CDR1 MNHEY, CDR2 SVGEGT. The CDR3 has 20 amino acids. Here the CDR3 DNA reads TGTGCCAGCAGTTCTAGCCGGGACAGGGGGCTCAGCAGGACGAACACTGAAGCTTTCTTT. Translated: CASSSSRDRGLSRTNTEAFF.

This clonotype showed up many times. The chain employs TRBV29-1 and TRBJ2-7; D remains unclear. The germline gives CDR1 SQVTM, CDR2 ANQGSEA. V was shortened by 5 bases and J by 11 bases, with 16 bases between the two germline ends. The CDR3 sequence is 11 residues long. CDR3: CSVTLGAWEYF. The CDR3 DNA reads as TGCAGCGTTACCCTTGGTGCCTGGGAGTACTTC.

This clonotype was seen ten or more times. The V gene is TRBV20-1, the J gene TRBJ2-7; TRBD2 aligns across 9 bases. The V gene end was trimmed by 1 base and the J gene end by 6 bases; junction bases not matched to a gene: 10. The length of the CDR3 is 15 residues. Germline CDR1 and CDR2: DFQATT and SNEGSKA (reference sequence). The CDR3 region is CSARGSSGGSFEQYF. DNA of the CDR3: TGCAGTGCTAGAGGGTCAAGCGGGGGGTCTTTCGAGCAGTACTTC.

The rearrangement links TRBV5-1 to TRBJ1-4; D may be TRBD1 (5 bases). The germline gives CDR1 SGHRS, CDR2 YFSETQ. Trimming removed 4 bases from V and 5 bases from J, with 18 bases in between. The CDR3 has 16 residues. The CDR3 DNA reads as TGCGCCAGCAGCGTGGAACCGACAGATAGGAATGAAAAACTGTTTTTT. Translating gives CASSVEPTDRNEKLFF.

V gene TRBV6-6 combines with J gene TRBJ2-4, with unresolved D. CDR3 length equals 13 residues. V was clipped by 2 bases and J by 13 bases, with 15 bases between them. Germline CDR1 MNHNY, CDR2 SVGAGI (reference sequence). The CDR3 region is CASSYPMETEQYF. The CDR3 DNA reads as TGTGCCAGCAGTTACCCCATGGAGACGGAGCAGTACTTC.

In this sample, this clonotype turned up a few times. The chain uses TRBV5-4 and TRBJ2-3; 9 nucleotides match TRBD2. V shed 2 bases, J shed 3 bases, and the junction held 4 bases outside the gene matches. Germline CDR1 and CDR2: SGHNT and YYREEE (reference sequence). The CDR3 totals 15 residues. The CDR3, as DNA: TGTGCCAGCAGCTTCCCGGGACTAGCAACAGATACGCAGTATTTT. Its protein product is CASSFPGLATDTQYF.

There are many counts of this clonotype. The chain combines TRBV5-1 with TRBJ1-5; D unclear. This CDR3 spans 15 amino acids. Germline loops: CDR1 SGHRS, CDR2 YFSETQ. Trimming left V 0 bases short and J 0 bases short, with 7 bases between. In DNA form, the CDR3 reads TGCGCCAGCAGCTTGGGAACATATAGCAATCAGCCCCAGCATTTT. This gives the protein CASSLGTYSNQPQHF.

The J gene is TRBJ2-7, the V gene TRBV3-1; D is unresolved. V lost 1 base, J lost 3 bases, and 10 bases lay in between. Germline CDR1 and CDR2: LGHDT and YNNKEL (reference sequence). The CDR3 loop spans 14 amino acids. As DNA, the CDR3 is TGTGCCAGCAGCCAAGCGGGCCGGAACTACGAGCAGTACTTC. Its translation: CASSQAGRNYEQYF.